The clone carrying this T cell receptor beta chain was detected only a few times. Repertoires were generated with immunoSEQ multiplex PCR, while TCRdb's copy carries only in-frame clones and drops some. The data show about 1 million clones, about 77% seen once. The sample comes from a study of shared clonotypes between healthy human individuals. In germline, CDR1 is SNHLY, CDR2 FYNNEI. J was trimmed by 4 bases and V by 10 bases; bases with no gene match: 6. The length of the CDR3 is 14 residues. The J gene is TRBJ2-3, the V gene TRBV2; 12 bases fit TRBD2. The receptor comes from a man between 18 and 29 years old in good health. Sequences were obtained from memory CD4+ T cells sorted from blood. Specified subset: CD45RA-negative fraction. CDR3 residues: CATQRLAGADTQYF. The CDR3 DNA reads as TGTGCCACCCAAAGACTAGCGGGGGCAGATACGCAGTATTTT.